A single sample gave rise to the 12 T cell receptor beta chains below, sequenced in a study of blood T cell repertoires in COVID-19. Assay: immunoSEQ multiplex PCR; the TCRdb copy retains only in-frame clones and omits some. The sample has about 320,000 clones; around 89% are singletons. The sample was peripheral blood. Receptors were obtained from a woman in her 30s with COVID-19, enrolled during active disease.

The chain recombines TRBV5-1 with TRBJ2-1; D is uncertain. The germline gives CDR1 SGHRS, CDR2 YFSETQ. This CDR3 region has 14 residues. V dropped 0 bases and J dropped 8 bases, with 12 bases sitting between them. CDR3 bases: TGCGCCAGCAGCTTGGGCCCAGTCTCTGATGAGCAGTTCTTC. This codes for CASSLGPVSDEQFF. The full variable domain, completed using reference TRBV5-1 and TRBJ2-1, is KAGVTQTPRYLIKTRGQQVTLSCSPISGHRSVSWYQQTPGQGLQFLFEYFSETQRNKGNFPGRFSGRQFSNSRSEMNVSTLELGDSALYLCASSLGPVSDEQFFGPGTRLTVL.

In this sample, this clone turned up a few times. This chain uses TRBV2 with TRBJ1-4; TRBD1 agrees at 8 bases. The V segment lost 7 bases and the J segment 0 bases; nucleotides outside the gene matches: 31. Germline CDR1 is SNHLY and CDR2 is FYNNEI. This CDR3 has 24 residues. The CDR3 loop reads CASKGLRGTGGLPGSHSTNEKLFF. The DNA for the CDR3 is TGTGCCAGCAAAGGCCTTAGGGGGACAGGTGGATTGCCGGGCTCCCATTCAACTAATGAAAAACTGTTTTTT.

J is TRBJ2-1 and V is TRBV4-3; 9 bases align to TRBD1. CDR1 and CDR2 (germline): LGHNA, YSLEER. The V and J ends lost 0 bases and 8 bases, in that order; junction bases with no gene match: 5. The CDR3 is 15 amino acids. CDR3: CASSQEDRGFDEQFF. CDR3 DNA sequence: TGCGCCAGCAGCCAAGAGGACAGGGGTTTCGATGAGCAGTTCTTC.

The V call is TRBV2, the J call TRBJ2-3; a weak D match, TRBD2 (5 bases). Trimming removed 3 bases at V and 0 bases at J, with 10 bases between. Germline V gene sequence: CDR1 SNHLY, CDR2 FYNNEI. The CDR3 runs 15 residues. The CDR3 coding sequence is TGTGCCAGCAGTGACGAGCGGTTGAGCACAGATACGCAGTATTTT. Its translation: CASSDERLSTDTQYF.

The V gene is TRBV6-2 or TRBV6-3, the J gene TRBJ2-1; unclear D gene. Looked up from germline, CDR1 is MNHEY and CDR2 is SVGEGT. The CDR3 is 14 amino acids. V gave up 5 bases and J gave up 5 bases, with 13 bases separating them. CDR3 coding DNA: TGTGCCAGCAGTCGAGGTGCAGAGGACAATGAGCAGTTCTTC. Translation: CASSRGAEDNEQFF.

This chain joins TRBV18 and TRBJ1-1; 8 nucleotides align to TRBD1. With 8 bases clipped from V and 4 bases from J, the junction kept 9 bases outside the gene matches. Per the germline V gene, CDR1 is KGHSH and CDR2 is LQKENI. The CDR3 has 14 residues. CDR3 loop: CASATATGGTEAFF. CDR3 nucleotides: TGTGCCAGCGCGACAGCTACAGGGGGCACTGAAGCTTTCTTT.

The J gene is TRBJ2-5, the V gene TRBV21-1; the listed D gene, TRBD1, was not tested against the DNA. TRBV21-1 is a listed pseudogene. This CDR3 is built from 15 residues. The CDR3: CASSNWRQSQETQYF. CDR3 coding DNA: TGTGCCAGCAGCAATTGGCGACAGTCCCAAGAGACCCAGTACTTC.

The genes are TRBV7-9 and TRBJ1-6; TRBD1 matches at 7 bases. This CDR3 region has 14 residues. Germline V gene data show CDR1 as SEHNR and CDR2 as FQNEAQ (reference sequence). V lost 2 bases, J lost 7 bases, and 2 bases stayed unmatched. CDR3 DNA: TGTGCCAGCAGCTTATTGACAGGGAATTCACCCCTCCACTTT. Translation: CASSLLTGNSPLHF.

The rearrangement joins TRBV5-1 to TRBJ2-1; TRBD2 agrees at 9 bases. Trimming at V came to 2 bases and at J to 3 bases, leaving 9 bases not matched to a gene. Germline lookup yields CDR1 SGHRS and CDR2 YFSETQ. There are 17 residues in the CDR3. The CDR3 reads CASSFGASGENYNEQFF. CDR3 sequence (DNA): TGCGCCAGCAGCTTTGGTGCTAGCGGGGAAAACTACAATGAGCAGTTCTTC.

V is TRBV6-1 and J is TRBJ1-2, with TRBD1 matching 7 bases. This CDR3 comprises 14 residues. Germline V gene sequence: CDR1 MNHNS, CDR2 SASEGT. V was clipped by 0 bases and J by 7 bases; unmatched bases: 5. The CDR3 is CASSEADRVFGYTF. CDR3 DNA sequence: TGTGCCAGCAGTGAAGCAGACAGGGTTTTTGGCTACACCTTC.

This rearrangement joins TRBV6-2 or TRBV6-3 to TRBJ2-7; D perhaps matches TRBD1 (6 bases). Germline V gene data show CDR1 as MNHEY and CDR2 as SVGEGT. The ends were cut back, 2 bases at V and 3 bases at J, with 11 bases in the middle. CDR3 length equals 14 residues. The CDR3, as DNA: TGTGCCAGCAGTTACAACAGGGCAGGCTACGAGCAGTACTTC. Its translation: CASSYNRAGYEQYF.

The J gene is TRBJ1-2, the V gene TRBV6-2 or TRBV6-3; D unresolved. The CDR3 is 15 residues long. Germline CDR1 is MNHEY and CDR2 is SVGEGT. V dropped 4 bases and J dropped 8 bases, with 20 bases sitting between them. The CDR3 sequence: CASSLWEGTTEGYTF. The CDR3 DNA reads TGTGCCAGCAGTTTATGGGAGGGAACTACCGAGGGCTACACCTTC.